The entry below describes one T cell receptor beta chain. Its target is unknown. 5' RACE with UMI labels generated the TRB cDNA libraries. Using the 5' RACE reads, TCRdb records one entry per CDR3 protein without DNA. The sample is made up of some 140,000 distinct CDR3 sequences, and the top ten hold approximately 0.51% of it. This entry is derived from a study of CXCR3-negative and CXCR3-positive naive CD8 T cells. General study findings and limits: More hydrophobic TRB CDR3s were found in CXCR3-positive naive cells than in CXCR3-negative naive cells.

The CDR3 extends over 12 amino acids. Looked up from germline, CDR1 is SEHNR and CDR2 is FQNEAQ (reference sequence). Sequencing was done on a sample of naive CXCR3+ CD8+ T cells from blood. Sample subset: CD45RO-CCR7+CD27+CD95- naive CD8+ T cells expressing CXCR3 (TNR3+). V and J are TRBV7-9 and TRBJ2-7. This sequence was found in a human donor in good health. Some clones in this sample may be carry-over from other donors' samples. CDR3: CASSSDAYEQYF.